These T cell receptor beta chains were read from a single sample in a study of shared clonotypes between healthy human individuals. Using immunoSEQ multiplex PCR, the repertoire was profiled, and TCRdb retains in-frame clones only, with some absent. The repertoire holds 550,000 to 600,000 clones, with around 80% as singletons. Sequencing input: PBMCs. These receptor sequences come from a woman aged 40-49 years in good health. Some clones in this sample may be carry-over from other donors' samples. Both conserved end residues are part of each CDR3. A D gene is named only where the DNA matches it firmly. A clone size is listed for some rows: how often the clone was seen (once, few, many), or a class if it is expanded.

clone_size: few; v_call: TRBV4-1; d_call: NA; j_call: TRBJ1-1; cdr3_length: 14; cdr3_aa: CASSQESRDTEAFF; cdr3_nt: TGCGCCAGCAGCCAAGAATCCCGAGATACTGAAGCTTTCTTT
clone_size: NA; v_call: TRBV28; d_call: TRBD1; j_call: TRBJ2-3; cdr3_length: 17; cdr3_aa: CASSLPLLAGGADTQYF; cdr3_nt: TGTGCCAGCAGTTTACCTCTTCTGGCAGGGGGCGCAGATACGCAGTATTTT
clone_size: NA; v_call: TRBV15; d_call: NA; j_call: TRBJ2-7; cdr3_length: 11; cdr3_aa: CATSERYEQYF; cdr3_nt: TGTGCCACCAGTGAAAGGTACGAGCAGTACTTC
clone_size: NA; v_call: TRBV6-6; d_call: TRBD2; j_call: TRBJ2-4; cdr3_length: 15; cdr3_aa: CASTNVGRGKNIQYF; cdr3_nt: TGTGCCAGCACCAACGTCGGGAGGGGCAAAAACATTCAGTACTTC
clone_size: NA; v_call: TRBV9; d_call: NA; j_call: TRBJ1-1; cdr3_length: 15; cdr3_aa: CASSPTGTGTHEAFF; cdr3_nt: TGTGCCAGCAGCCCCACTGGGACCGGGACACATGAAGCTTTCTTT
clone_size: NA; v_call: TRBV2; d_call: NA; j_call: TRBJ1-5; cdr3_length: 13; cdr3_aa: CASRRTLNQPQHF; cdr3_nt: TGTGCCAGCAGACGGACCCTAAATCAGCCCCAGCATTTT
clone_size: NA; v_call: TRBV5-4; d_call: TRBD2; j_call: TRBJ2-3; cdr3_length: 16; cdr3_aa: CASGTSGKTRTDTQYF; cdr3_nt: TGTGCCTCCGGGACTAGCGGGAAGACCCGCACAGATACGCAGTATTTT
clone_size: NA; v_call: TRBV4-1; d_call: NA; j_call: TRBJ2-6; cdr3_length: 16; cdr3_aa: CASSLSGGFGANVLTF; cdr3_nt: TGCGCCAGCAGCCTTTCAGGGGGGTTCGGGGCCAACGTCCTGACTTTC
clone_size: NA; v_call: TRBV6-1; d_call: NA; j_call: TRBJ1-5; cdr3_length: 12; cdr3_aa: CASSDYNQPQHF; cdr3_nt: TGTGCCAGCAGTGACTACAATCAGCCCCAGCATTTT
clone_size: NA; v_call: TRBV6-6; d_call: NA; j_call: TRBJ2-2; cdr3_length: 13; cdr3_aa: CASSRTVSGELFF; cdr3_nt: TGTGCCAGCAGTCGCACTGTCTCCGGGGAGCTGTTTTTT
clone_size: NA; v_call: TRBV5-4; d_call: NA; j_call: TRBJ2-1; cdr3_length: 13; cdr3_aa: CASTTSSYNEQFF; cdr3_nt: TGTGCCAGCACGACGAGCTCCTACAATGAGCAGTTCTTC
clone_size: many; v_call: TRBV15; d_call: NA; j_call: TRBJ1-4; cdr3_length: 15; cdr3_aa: CATSTPGGGGEKLFF; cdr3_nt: TGTGCCACCAGCACCCCCGGCGGGGGGGGCGAAAAACTGTTTTTT
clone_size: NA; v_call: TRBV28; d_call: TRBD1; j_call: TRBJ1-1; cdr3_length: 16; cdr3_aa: CASSFSGQGMNTEAFF; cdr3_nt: TGTGCCAGCAGTTTTTCTGGACAGGGGATGAACACTGAAGCTTTCTTT
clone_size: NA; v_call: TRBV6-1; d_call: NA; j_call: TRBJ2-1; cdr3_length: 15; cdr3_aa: CASSDPGSPFNEQFF; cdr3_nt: TGTGCCAGCAGTGACCCCGGATCGCCATTCAATGAGCAGTTCTTC
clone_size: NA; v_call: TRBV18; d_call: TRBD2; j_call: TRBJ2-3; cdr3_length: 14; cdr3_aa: CASSPPSGTATQYF; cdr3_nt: TGTGCCAGCTCACCACCAAGCGGGACCGCTACGCAGTATTTT
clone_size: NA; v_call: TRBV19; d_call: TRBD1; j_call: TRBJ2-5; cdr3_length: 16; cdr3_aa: CASSPFGTGGTETQYF; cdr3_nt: TGTGCCAGTAGTCCGTTTGGGACAGGGGGCACGGAGACCCAGTACTTC
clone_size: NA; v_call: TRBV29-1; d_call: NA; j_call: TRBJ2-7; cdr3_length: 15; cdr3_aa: CSVSLPQGADYEQYF; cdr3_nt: TGCAGCGTCAGCCTACCCCAGGGAGCGGACTACGAGCAGTACTTC
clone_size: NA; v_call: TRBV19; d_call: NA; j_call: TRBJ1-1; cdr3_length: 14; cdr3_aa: CASSIGQSNTEAFF; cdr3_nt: TGTGCCAGTAGTATCGGACAGTCGAACACTGAAGCTTTCTTT
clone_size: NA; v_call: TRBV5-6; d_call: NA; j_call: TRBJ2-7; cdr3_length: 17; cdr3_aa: CASSLGGVWTKTGEQYF; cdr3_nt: TGTGCCAGCAGCTTGGGTGGAGTCTGGACGAAAACCGGCGAGCAGTACTTC
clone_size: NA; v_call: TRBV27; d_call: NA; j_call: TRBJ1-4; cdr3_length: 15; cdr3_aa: CASSLLGGTNEKLFF; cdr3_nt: TGTGCCAGCAGTTTACTGGGGGGCACTAATGAAAAACTGTTTTTT
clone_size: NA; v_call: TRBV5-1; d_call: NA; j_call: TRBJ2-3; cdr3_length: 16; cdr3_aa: CASSWGRLGRTDTQYF; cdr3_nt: TGCGCCAGCAGCTGGGGTCGACTGGGTCGCACAGATACGCAGTATTTT
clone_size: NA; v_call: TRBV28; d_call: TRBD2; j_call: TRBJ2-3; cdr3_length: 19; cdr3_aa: CASSWRGTSGRASTDTQYF; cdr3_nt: TGTGCCAGCAGTTGGAGGGGGACTAGCGGGAGGGCTAGCACAGATACGCAGTATTTT
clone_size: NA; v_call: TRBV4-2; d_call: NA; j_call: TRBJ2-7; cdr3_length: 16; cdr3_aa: CASSPHLHENTYEQYF; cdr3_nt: TGTGCCAGCAGCCCCCACCTCCACGAGAACACCTACGAGCAGTACTTC
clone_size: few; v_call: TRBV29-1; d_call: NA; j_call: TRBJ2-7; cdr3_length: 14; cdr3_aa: CSIQPRDGSYEQYF; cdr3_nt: TGCAGCATCCAGCCTCGGGACGGTTCCTACGAGCAGTACTTC
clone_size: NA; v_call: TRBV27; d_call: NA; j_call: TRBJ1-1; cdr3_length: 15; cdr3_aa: CASSLRWGGNTEAFF; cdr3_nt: TGTGCCAGCAGTTTAAGGTGGGGCGGGAACACTGAAGCTTTCTTT
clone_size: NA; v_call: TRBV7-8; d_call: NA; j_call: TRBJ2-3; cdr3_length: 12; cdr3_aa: CASTQGTDTQYF; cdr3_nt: TGTGCCAGCACGCAGGGTACAGATACGCAGTATTTT
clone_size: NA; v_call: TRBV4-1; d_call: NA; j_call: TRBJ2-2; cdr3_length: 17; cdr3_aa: CASSQVSAGRNTGELFF; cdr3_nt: TGCGCCAGCAGCCAAGTGTCGGCCGGCAGGAACACCGGGGAGCTGTTTTTT
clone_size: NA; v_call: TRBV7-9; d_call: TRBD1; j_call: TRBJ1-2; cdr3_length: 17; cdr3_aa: CASSQKRTSTGSAGYTF; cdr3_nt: TGTGCCAGCAGCCAGAAGAGGACCTCGACAGGGTCCGCTGGCTACACCTTC
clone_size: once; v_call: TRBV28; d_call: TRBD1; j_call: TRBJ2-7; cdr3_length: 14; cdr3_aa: CASSADRDRFLQYF; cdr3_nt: TGTGCCAGCAGTGCCGACAGGGACCGGTTTCTGCAGTACTTC
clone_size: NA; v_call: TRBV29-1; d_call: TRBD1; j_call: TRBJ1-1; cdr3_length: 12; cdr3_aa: CSVYVTGTEAFF; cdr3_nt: TGCAGCGTTTACGTGACAGGGACCGAAGCTTTCTTT
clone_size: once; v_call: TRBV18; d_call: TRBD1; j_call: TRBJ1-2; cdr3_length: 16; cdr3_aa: CASSSSGTGGGYGYTF; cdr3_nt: TGTGCCAGCTCGTCCTCCGGGACAGGGGGTGGTTATGGCTACACCTTC
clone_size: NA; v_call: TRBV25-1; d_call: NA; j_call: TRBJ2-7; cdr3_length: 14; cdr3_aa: CASSESQFQDEQYF; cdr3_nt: TGTGCCAGCAGTGAATCTCAGTTTCAAGACGAGCAGTACTTC
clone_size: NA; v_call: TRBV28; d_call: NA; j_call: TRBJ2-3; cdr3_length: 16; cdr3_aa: CASSTRRDSSTDTQYF; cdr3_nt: TGTGCCAGCAGTACTCGACGGGACTCCAGCACAGATACGCAGTATTTT
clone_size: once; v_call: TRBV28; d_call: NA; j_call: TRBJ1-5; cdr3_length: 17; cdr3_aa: CASSWGGDRYSNQPQHF; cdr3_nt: TGTGCCAGCAGTTGGGGGGGAGACCGATATAGCAATCAGCCCCAGCATTTT
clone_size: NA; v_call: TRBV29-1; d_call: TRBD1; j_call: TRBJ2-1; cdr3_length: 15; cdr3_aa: CSVGGTGSVNNEQFF; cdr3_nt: TGCAGCGTTGGGGGGACAGGGTCGGTCAACAATGAGCAGTTCTTC
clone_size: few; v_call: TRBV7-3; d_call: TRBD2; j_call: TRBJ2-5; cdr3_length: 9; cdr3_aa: CASSYAGDF; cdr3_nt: TGTGCCAGCAGCTACGCGGGGGACTTC
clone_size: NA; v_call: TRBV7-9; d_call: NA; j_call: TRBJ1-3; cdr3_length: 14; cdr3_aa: CTSSLTGYGNTIYF; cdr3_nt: TGTACCAGCAGCTTAACAGGGTATGGAAACACCATATATTTT
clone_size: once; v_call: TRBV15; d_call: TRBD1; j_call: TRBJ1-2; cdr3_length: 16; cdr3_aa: CATSGTLTSTGVGYTF; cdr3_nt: TGTGCCACCAGCGGAACACTAACCTCTACAGGGGTGGGCTACACCTTC
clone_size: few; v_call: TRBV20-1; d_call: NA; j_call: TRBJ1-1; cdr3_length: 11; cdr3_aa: CSAFRNTEAFF; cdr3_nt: TGCAGTGCCTTTAGGAACACTGAAGCTTTCTTT
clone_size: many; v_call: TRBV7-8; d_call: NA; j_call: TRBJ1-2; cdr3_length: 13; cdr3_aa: CASSPDRSYGYTF; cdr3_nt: TGTGCCAGCAGCCCGGACAGAAGCTATGGCTACACCTTC
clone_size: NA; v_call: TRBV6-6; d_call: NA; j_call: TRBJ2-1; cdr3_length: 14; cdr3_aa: CASTLSGAYNEQFF; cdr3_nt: TGTGCCAGCACCCTTAGCGGAGCTTACAATGAGCAGTTCTTC
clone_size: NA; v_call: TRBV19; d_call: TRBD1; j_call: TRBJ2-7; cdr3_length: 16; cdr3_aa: CASSRSGQGSSYEQYF; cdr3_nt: TGTGCCAGTAGTAGAAGCGGACAGGGCAGCTCCTACGAGCAGTACTTC
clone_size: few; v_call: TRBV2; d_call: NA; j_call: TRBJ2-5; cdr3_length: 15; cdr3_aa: CASKRSGSLQETQYF; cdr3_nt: TGTGCCAGCAAAAGGTCAGGGAGCCTCCAAGAGACCCAGTACTTC